Following are 19 T cell receptor beta chains from one sample sequenced in a study of beta chain features in type 1 diabetes. Whole-study findings and limits: There was a moderate but significant shortening of TCRB CDR3s in all four CD4+ subsets of Type 1 diabetes patients.

No antigen is known for these receptors. Since all of the isolated RNA was reverse transcribed, expressed TCRB transcripts were what got sequenced. TCRdb's copy holds only in-frame clones and misses some; the assay was immunoSEQ multiplex PCR. The sample yields around 250,000 clones, roughly an eighth seen once. Sequencing used naive CD4+ T cells from blood. All receptors derive from a young man with type 1 diabetes.

The table lists this clone with a count of one. This chain joins TRBV27 and TRBJ2-5, with 10 bases that match TRBD1. CDR1 MNHEY and CDR2 SMNVEV come from the germline V gene (reference sequence). This CDR3 is built from 14 residues. V trimming: 6 bases; J trimming: 7 bases; junction bases outside the gene matches: 8. CDR3 amino acids: CASSHDRGRGTQYF. The CDR3 DNA sequence: TGTGCCAGCAGCCACGACAGGGGGCGTGGGACCCAGTACTTC.

The genes are TRBV6-1 and TRBJ2-7; TRBD1 agrees at 7 bases. Germline V gene data show CDR1 as MNHNS and CDR2 as SASEGT. The V segment lost 3 bases and the J segment 1 base; nucleotides outside the gene matches: 3. CDR3 length: 14 residues. The chain's CDR3 is CASSDEDRSYEQYF. The CDR3 bases are TGTGCCAGCAGTGATGAGGACAGGTCCTACGAGCAGTACTTC.

This clone was picked up a small number of times. The chain links TRBV7-9 to TRBJ2-7; possibly TRBD1 for D (5 bases). Germline V gene sequence: CDR1 SEHNR, CDR2 FQNEAQ (reference sequence). The CDR3 is 13 amino acids. Trimming shortened V by 7 bases and J by 2 bases, and 12 bases separated the two germline ends. The CDR3, as DNA: TGTGCCAGCACCCCAGACAGTCCCTACGAGCAGTACTTC. It codes for CASTPDSPYEQYF.

V is TRBV7-9 and J is TRBJ2-5; a weak D match, TRBD1 (6 bases). V lost 5 bases and J 5 bases, leaving 15 bases between the germline ends. CDR3 length equals 14 residues. From germline, CDR1 is SEHNR and CDR2 FQNEAQ (reference sequence). The CDR3 DNA sequence: TGTGCCAGCAGCCTCCGACAGGTAGCGGAGACCCAGTACTTC. It is translated as CASSLRQVAETQYF.

The genes are TRBV28 and TRBJ2-7; 9 bases line up with TRBD2. This CDR3 contains 16 residues. The germline gives CDR1 MDHEN, CDR2 SYDVKM. Trimming took 3 bases from V and 2 from J; bases not matched to a gene: 8. The CDR3, as DNA: TGTGCCAGCAGTTTCCCCCAGACTAGCGGTACCTACGAGCAGTACTTC. This gives the protein CASSFPQTSGTYEQYF.

The table lists this clone with a few counts. The V and J genes are TRBV27 and TRBJ2-5; perhaps TRBD1 as D (5 bases). The CDR3 contains 15 residues. Trimming shortened V by 3 bases and J by 2 bases, and 13 bases separated the two germline ends. The V gene's germline CDR1 is MNHEY and CDR2 SMNVEV (reference sequence). CDR3 sequence (DNA): TGTGCCAGCAGTTTGGGGCCGACCCAACAAGAGACCCAGTACTTC. It specifies CASSLGPTQQETQYF.

This clone appeared a few times. The CDR3 nucleotides are TGTGCCAGCAGCTTGACGAGGTACCAAGAGACCCAGTACTTC. Protein product: CASSLTRYQETQYF. The gene calls are TRBV5-6 and TRBJ2-5; D call uncertain. The CDR3 extends over 14 amino acids. Trimming cost V 1 base and J 0 bases, with 7 bases left between them. Germline values: CDR1 SGHDT, CDR2 YYEEEE.

This clone was seen more than once but under ten times. The chain is built from TRBV5-6 and TRBJ1-1; 7 nucleotides match TRBD1. V lost 2 bases and J lost 4; bases outside the gene matches: 2. Germline V gene data show CDR1 as SGHDT and CDR2 as YYEEEE. The CDR3 covers 13 residues. CDR3 sequence reads: CASSFAGGTEAFF. The CDR3 DNA is TGTGCCAGCAGCTTTGCAGGGGGCACTGAAGCTTTCTTT.

This clone was detected only a few times. This sequence joins TRBV4-3 and TRBJ1-5; D not resolved. CDR3 length equals 16 residues. Germline V gene data show CDR1 as LGHNA and CDR2 as YSLEER. Trimming took 0 bases from V and 0 from J, leaving 9 bases between them. CDR3 nucleotides: TGCGCCAGCAGCCAAGAAGCGGGATATAGCAATCAGCCCCAGCATTTT. As protein: CASSQEAGYSNQPQHF.

The chain joins TRBV5-6 to TRBJ1-2; TRBD1 is a possible D gene (6 bases). V was cut by 4 bases and J by 4 bases, with 8 bases left in between. Germline V gives CDR1 SGHDT, CDR2 YYEEEE. The CDR3 is 12 amino acids. This CDR3 is CASSPGAYGYTF. As DNA, the CDR3 is TGTGCCAGCAGCCCAGGGGCCTATGGCTACACCTTC.

The rearrangement joins TRBV30 to TRBJ2-3; the match to TRBD1 covers 8 bases. With 5 bases clipped from V and 3 bases from J, the junction kept 10 bases outside the gene matches. The CDR3 has 15 residues. CDR1 GTSNPN and CDR2 SVGIG come from the germline V gene (reference sequence). CDR3 residues: CAWVGQGAYTDTQYF. The CDR3, as DNA: TGTGCCTGGGTGGGTCAGGGGGCTTATACAGATACGCAGTATTTT.

The J gene is TRBJ2-4, the V gene TRBV5-5; D is undetermined. This CDR3 is built from 13 residues. Germline CDR1 and CDR2: SGHKS and YYEKEE (reference sequence). V gave up 1 base and J gave up 8 bases, with 10 bases separating them. The CDR3: CASSLIKEDIQYF. CDR3 nucleotides: TGTGCCAGCAGCTTGATCAAAGAGGACATTCAGTACTTC.

This clone occurred once. The chain joins TRBV5-4 to TRBJ2-7, with D hard to call. Trimming shortened V by 3 bases and J by 6 bases, and 13 bases separated the two germline ends. CDR3 size: 13 residues. The germline CDR1 and CDR2 sequences are SGHNT and YYREEE (reference sequence). CDR3 region: CASSSVTAVEQYF. The DNA for the CDR3 is TGTGCCAGCAGCTCTGTCACAGCCGTCGAGCAGTACTTC.

This clone was picked up a small number of times. CDR3 protein: CASRGEGNTEAFF. In nucleotides, the CDR3 is TGCGCCAGCAGAGGTGAGGGGAACACTGAAGCTTTCTTT. V is TRBV5-1 and J is TRBJ1-1; no reliable D call. Germline V lookup: CDR1 SGHRS, CDR2 YFSETQ. CDR3 length: 13 amino acids. The germline V and J ends were trimmed by 5 bases and 1 base, with 9 bases remaining between them.

The V gene is TRBV28, the J gene TRBJ2-1; tentative D call: TRBD2 (6 bases). The length of the CDR3 is 13 residues. V was trimmed by 5 bases and J by 9 bases, leaving 14 bases between them. CDR1 MDHEN and CDR2 SYDVKM come from the germline V gene. Here the CDR3 reads CASSRARRGEQFF. For the CDR3, the DNA is TGTGCCAGCAGTCGGGCCCGGCGGGGTGAGCAGTTCTTC.

This chain uses TRBV29-1 with TRBJ2-5; the match to TRBD1 covers 9 bases. V lost 5 bases to trimming and J lost 5 bases; unmatched junction nucleotides: 9. In germline, CDR1 is SQVTM, CDR2 ANQGSEA. The CDR3 runs to 14 residues. This chain's CDR3 is CSVSGTGIGETQYF. The DNA for the CDR3 is TGCAGCGTTTCCGGGACAGGGATCGGCGAGACCCAGTACTTC.

V usage is TRBV5-1 and J usage is TRBJ2-1; 10 bases map to TRBD2. The germline V gene encodes CDR1 SGHRS and CDR2 YFSETQ. The CDR3 contains 16 residues. V was clipped by 6 bases and J by 6 bases; unmatched bases: 12. CDR3 sequence: CASTLLGLAGVNEQFF. The CDR3 DNA reads as TGCGCCAGCACGTTACTCGGGCTAGCGGGAGTCAATGAGCAGTTCTTC.

V is TRBV9 and J is TRBJ2-5; the D gene is possibly TRBD1 (6 bases). The germline gives CDR1 SGDLS, CDR2 YYNGEE. Trimming stripped 2 bases from V and 5 bases from J, with 16 bases between. The CDR3 loop spans 15 amino acids. CDR3 sequence: CASSVSHRVGETQYF. The DNA for the CDR3 is TGTGCCAGCAGCGTCTCTCACAGGGTCGGGGAGACCCAGTACTTC. Complete variable domain (other parts from reference TRBV9 and TRBJ2-5): DSGVTQTPKHLITATGQRVTLRCSPRSGDLSVYWYQQSLDQGLQFLIQYYNGEERAKGNILERFSAQQFPDLHSELNLSSLELGDSALYFCASSVSHRVGETQYFGPGTRLLVL.

This clone was counted between two and nine times. The chain couples TRBV28 to TRBJ1-1; 9 bases fit TRBD1. V was clipped by 6 bases and J by 5 bases; unmatched bases: 7. CDR1 and CDR2 (germline): MDHEN, SYDVKM. The CDR3 is 14 amino acids. The CDR3 bases are TGTGCCAGCAGCTCGGACAGGGGCAGGACTGAAGCTTTCTTT. Protein product: CASSSDRGRTEAFF. The full variable domain, its missing parts supplied by reference TRBV28 and TRBJ1-1, is DVKVTQSSRYLVKRTGEKVFLECVQDMDHENMFWYRQDPGLGLRLIYFSYDVKMKEKGDIPEGYSVSREKKERFSLILESASTNQTSMYLCASSSDRGRTEAFFGQGTRLTVV.